The 21 T cell receptor beta chains presented below share a single source sample, sequenced in a study of CD8+CD57+ T cells in acquired aplastic anemia. Using genomic DNA as the template, TCR beta VDJ and CDR3 profiling was carried out. Each CDR3 protein is one row after TCRdb ran MiXCR on the reads. This sample has 65,000 to 85,000 distinct CDR3 sequences, with almost 55% found just once. What was sequenced was sorted CD4+, CD8+, or CD8+CD57+ T cells (not recorded which) from PBMCs. The source is a human donor in good health, serving as a control.

The chain uses TRBV9 and TRBJ2-5, with D perhaps matching TRBD2 (5 bases). This CDR3 has 11 amino acids. CDR1 is SGDLS and CDR2 is YYNGEE in the germline V gene. Trimming left V 4 bases short and J 8 bases short, with 9 bases between. The DNA of the CDR3 is TGTGCCAGCAGCCCAGGAGGTACCCAGTACTTC. Protein product: CASSPGGTQYF.

The table lists this clonotype with a few counts. The J gene is TRBJ1-1, the V gene TRBV27, with a possible D match to TRBD1 (6 bases). The CDR3 is 15 residues long. V lost 6 bases, J lost 4 bases, and 18 bases lay in between. Germline lookup yields CDR1 MNHEY and CDR2 SMNVEV (reference sequence). Here the CDR3 DNA reads TGTGCCAGCAGCCGGCCGGGGGCCTGGAGCACTGAAGCTTTCTTT. It is translated as CASSRPGAWSTEAFF.

The CDR3 protein is CASSAGTSGGQQFF. The DNA of the CDR3 is TGTGCCAGCAGCGCGGGGACTAGCGGGGGTCAGCAGTTCTTC. The chain employs TRBV7-3 and TRBJ2-1, with TRBD2 matching 14 bases. The V segment lost 5 bases and the J segment 11 bases; nucleotides outside the gene matches: 5. The length of the CDR3 is 14 residues. Germline CDR1 and CDR2: SGHTA and FQGTGA.

Ten or more counts support this clonotype. A much larger clone sits a single nucleotide away, making a read error possible. The V gene is TRBV4-1, the J gene TRBJ1-3; D gene ambiguous. The CDR3 is 14 amino acids. The V end was cut by 5 bases, the J end by 2 bases, with 10 bases between. Germline V gene sequence: CDR1 MGHRA, CDR2 YSYEKL. CDR3 sequence: CASSESRTGNTIYF. The CDR3 DNA reads TGCGCCAGCAGCGAAAGTCGGACTGGAAACACCATATATTTT.

This clonotype has ten or more counts. This rearrangement joins TRBV13 to TRBJ2-1; D is undetermined. V was shortened by 2 bases and J by 6 bases, with 5 bases between the two germline ends. This CDR3 region has 12 residues. Germline lookup yields CDR1 PRHDT and CDR2 FYEKMQ (reference sequence). The CDR3 region is CASSLNSNEQFF. CDR3 DNA sequence: TGTGCCAGCAGCTTAAATAGCAATGAGCAGTTCTTC.

The gene calls are TRBV19 and TRBJ2-2; 9 nucleotides match TRBD1. V shed 7 bases and J 4 bases; nucleotides not matched to a gene: 7. The length of the CDR3 is 15 residues. Per germline, CDR1 LNHDA and CDR2 SQIVND (reference sequence). This CDR3 is CASKGDRVFTGELFF. As DNA, the CDR3 is TGTGCCAGTAAGGGGGACAGGGTCTTCACCGGGGAGCTGTTTTTT.

This clonotype was seen ten or more times. This chain uses TRBV6-6 with TRBJ2-7; 8 bases are a match to TRBD1. The CDR3 totals 15 residues. Trimming removed 2 bases from V and 2 bases from J; junction bases left unmatched: 5. Per germline, CDR1 MNHNY and CDR2 SVGAGI (reference sequence). The CDR3 is CASSYGTGITYEQYF. The CDR3 DNA is TGTGCCAGCAGTTACGGGACAGGAATCACCTACGAGCAGTACTTC.

This clonotype showed up many times. The J gene is TRBJ1-1, the V gene TRBV9, with 9 bases fitting TRBD1. Germline V gene data show CDR1 as SGDLS and CDR2 as YYNGEE. There are 13 residues in the CDR3. V lost 3 bases and J lost 7; bases outside the gene matches: 4. The CDR3 loop is CASSATGGGEAFF. CDR3 nucleotides: TGTGCCAGCAGCGCTACAGGGGGCGGTGAAGCTTTCTTT.

This clonotype is medium-sized by share. The genes are TRBV29-1 and TRBJ2-1; no definite D call. V was trimmed by 3 bases and J by 5 bases, leaving 5 bases between them. CDR3 size: 11 residues. CDR1 and CDR2 (germline): SQVTM, ANQGSEA. The CDR3: CSVDVDNEQFF. CDR3 DNA sequence: TGCAGCGTTGATGTCGACAATGAGCAGTTCTTC.

The chain recombines TRBV19 with TRBJ1-1, with a tentative D call TRBD1 (5 bases). Trimming took off 3 bases at V and 1 base at J, with 9 bases between the two ends. This CDR3 has 14 residues. The germline CDR1 and CDR2 sequences are LNHDA and SQIVND (reference sequence). The CDR3 region is CASSIDRSNTEAFF. The CDR3, as DNA: TGTGCCAGTAGTATTGACAGATCGAACACTGAAGCTTTCTTT.

CDR3 in DNA: TGTGCCAGTAGGACCGGGGGAAAGGACGAGCAGTACTTC. Encoded protein: CASRTGGKDEQYF. The V gene is TRBV19, the J gene TRBJ2-7; tentatively, D is TRBD2 (6 bases). The V gene lost 6 bases and the J gene lost 5 bases, with 14 bases spanning the gap. Germline CDR1 is LNHDA and CDR2 is SQIVND (reference sequence). This CDR3 has 13 residues.

This clonotype has ten or more counts. The J gene is TRBJ2-7, the V gene TRBV5-6; tentative D call: TRBD1 (6 bases). V lost 4 bases, J lost 2 bases, and 10 bases lay in between. The CDR3 loop spans 13 amino acids. Germline assignment: CDR1 SGHDT and CDR2 YYEEEE. DNA of the CDR3: TGTGCCAGCAGCCAAGGGACAACCTACGAGCAGTACTTC. Protein sequence: CASSQGTTYEQYF.

J is TRBJ2-2 and V is TRBV19; 11 bases align to TRBD1. The CDR3 extends over 14 amino acids. Germline V gives CDR1 LNHDA, CDR2 SQIVND (reference sequence). J was trimmed by 10 bases and V by 1 base; bases with no gene match: 2. The CDR3 nucleotides are TGTGCCAGTAGTATAGGGACAGGGGGCATGGAGCTGTTTTTT. This codes for CASSIGTGGMELFF. Full variable domain (remainder filled in from reference TRBV19 and TRBJ2-2): DGGITQSPKYLFRKEGQNVTLSCEQNLNHDAMYWYRQDPGQGLRLIYYSQIVNDFQKGDIAEGYSVSREKKESFPLTVTSAQKNPTAFYLCASSIGTGGMELFFGEGSRLTVL.

V gene TRBV18 combines with J gene TRBJ1-1, with D maybe TRBD1 (5 bases). Trimming took off 6 bases at V and 4 bases at J, with 21 bases between the two ends. The CDR3 consists of 16 residues. From germline, CDR1 is KGHSH and CDR2 LQKENI. The CDR3 loop is CASSQLGGFSTTEAFF. In DNA, the CDR3 is TGTGCCAGCTCTCAACTTGGGGGGTTCAGTACCACTGAAGCTTTCTTT. Variable domain in full (rest from reference TRBV18 and TRBJ1-1): NAGVMQNPRHLVRRRGQEARLRCSPMKGHSHVYWYRQLPEEGLKFMVYLQKENIIDESGMPKERFSAEFPKEGPSILRIQQVVRGDSAAYFCASSQLGGFSTTEAFFGQGTRLTVV.

V usage is TRBV11-3 and J usage is TRBJ1-2; perhaps TRBD1 as D (6 bases). V was shortened by 5 bases and J by 6 bases, with 19 bases between the two germline ends. CDR1 is SGHNT, CDR2 YENEEA, per germline. The CDR3 spans 15 residues. The CDR3 nucleotides are TGTGCCAGCAGCACCCGCCCTGGGGGCGTGGATGGCTACACCTTC. This sequence encodes CASSTRPGGVDGYTF.

Ten or more counts support this clonotype. The chain joins TRBV7-2 to TRBJ1-1; D is ambiguous. CDR1 is SGHTA and CDR2 is FQGNSA in the germline V gene. There are 18 residues in the CDR3. V lost 0 bases, J lost 1 base, and 18 bases lay in between. The CDR3: CASSLATTPTDPNTEAFF. The DNA of the CDR3 is TGTGCCAGCAGCTTAGCAACGACTCCTACAGATCCGAACACTGAAGCTTTCTTT.

The genes are TRBV9 and TRBJ2-7, with a possible D match to TRBD2 (6 bases). V was pared by 4 bases and J by 7 bases, with 27 bases between. Germline V lookup: CDR1 SGDLS, CDR2 YYNGEE. CDR3 length equals 17 residues. In DNA form, the CDR3 reads TGTGCCAGCAGCCAACCCTGGGGCGGGGCTCAACCCCGGGAGCAGTACTTC. Translating it yields CASSQPWGGAQPREQYF. Filled out from reference TRBV9 and TRBJ2-7, the complete variable domain reads DSGVTQTPKHLITATGQRVTLRCSPRSGDLSVYWYQQSLDQGLQFLIQYYNGEERAKGNILERFSAQQFPDLHSELNLSSLELGDSALYFCASSQPWGGAQPREQYFGPGTRLTVT.

This clonotype was observed many times. CDR3 in amino acids: CASSWSNTEAFF. CDR3 in DNA: TGTGCCAGCAGCTGGAGTAACACTGAAGCTTTCTTT. V gene TRBV7-9 combines with J gene TRBJ1-1; D is ambiguous. This CDR3 spans 12 amino acids. Germline CDR1 is SEHNR and CDR2 is FQNEAQ (reference sequence). The V and J ends lost 4 bases and 2 bases respectively, with 5 bases between them.

In this sample, this clonotype turned up many times. This chain links TRBV2 with TRBJ2-5; 7 bases are a match to TRBD1. This CDR3 spans 14 amino acids. V shed 8 bases, J shed 5 bases, and the junction held 11 bases outside the gene matches. Germline V gene sequence: CDR1 SNHLY, CDR2 FYNNEI. CDR3 residues: CASGNRGEWETQYF. Written as DNA, the CDR3 is TGTGCCAGCGGGAACAGGGGCGAGTGGGAGACCCAGTACTTC.

This clonotype was observed many times. J is TRBJ2-1 and V is TRBV4-1; D ambiguous. CDR1 is MGHRA, CDR2 YSYEKL, per germline. V lost 4 bases and J 8 bases, leaving 9 bases between the germline ends. The CDR3 runs to 12 residues. CDR3 amino acids: CASSRKFDEQFF. The CDR3 coding sequence is TGCGCCAGCAGCCGAAAATTTGATGAGCAGTTCTTC.

A word on this clonotype: This may be a read error: a much more frequent sequence differs by one nucleotide. The genes are TRBV7-8 and TRBJ2-7; 10 bases map to TRBD1. J lost 6 bases, V lost 2 bases, and 16 bases had no gene match. This CDR3 has 18 amino acids. Germline values: CDR1 SGHVS, CDR2 FQNEAQ. CDR3 sequence: CASSLFAYDRGLSGEQYF. The CDR3 nucleotides read TGTGCCAGCAGCTTATTTGCTTACGACAGGGGGCTTTCGGGCGAGCAGTACTTC. The full variable domain, its missing parts supplied by reference TRBV7-8 and TRBJ2-7, is GAGVSQSPRYKVAKRGQDVALRCDPISGHVSLFWYQQALGQGPEFLTYFQNEAQLDKSGLPSDRFFAERPEGSVSTLKIQRTQQEDSAVYLCASSLFAYDRGLSGEQYFGPGTRLTVT.